This T cell receptor (beta chain) emerged from a study of identifying expanded T cells in peripheral blood. Study observations and caveats: About 1.3 clones differed between technical replicates, versus around 15 and 19 over time.

No infections or other immune events were documented during collection. Deletions cut 1 base from V and 3 bases from J, with 5 bases between. The CDR3 totals 13 residues. Germline CDR1 and CDR2: SSHAT and FNYEAQ (reference sequence). Generated by immunoSEQ multiplex PCR, the TCRdb table keeps only in-frame clones and is missing some. Of under 100,000 clones listed, roughly 85% are singletons. This clone occurred once. Antigen unknown. The TCR was taken from a person aged 18 to 70 in good health. This sequence joins TRBV7-7 and TRBJ2-3; unclear D gene. The specimen sequenced was blood. CDR3 bases: TGTGCCAGCAGCTTAGTAGGAACAGATACGCAGTATTTT. This codes for CASSLVGTDTQYF.